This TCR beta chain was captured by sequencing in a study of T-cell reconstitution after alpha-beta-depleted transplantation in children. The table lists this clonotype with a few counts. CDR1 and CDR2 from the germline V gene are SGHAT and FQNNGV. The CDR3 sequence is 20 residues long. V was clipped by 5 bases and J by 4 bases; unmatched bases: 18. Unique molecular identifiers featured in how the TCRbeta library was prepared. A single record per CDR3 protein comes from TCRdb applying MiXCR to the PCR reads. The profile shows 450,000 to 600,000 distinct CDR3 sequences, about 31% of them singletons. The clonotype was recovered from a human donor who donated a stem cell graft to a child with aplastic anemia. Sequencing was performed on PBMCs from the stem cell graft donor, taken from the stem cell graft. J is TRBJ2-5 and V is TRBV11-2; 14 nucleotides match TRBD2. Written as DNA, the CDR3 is TGTGCCAGCAGCCGACAATCGACTAGCGGGAGGGCCGGGAGAAGAGAGACCCAGTACTTC. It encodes CASSRQSTSGRAGRRETQYF. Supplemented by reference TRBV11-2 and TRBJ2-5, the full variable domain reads EAGVAQSPRYKIIEKRQSVAFWCNPISGHATLYWYQQILGQGPKLLIQFQNNGVVDDSQLPKDRFSAERLKGVDSTLKIQPAKLEDSAVYLCASSRQSTSGRAGRRETQYFGPGTRLLVL.